This TCR beta chain appears in the sequencing data of a study of blood T cell repertoires in COVID-19. Across the study: The cDNA or gDNA used as material had been derived from T cells, B-cell-depleted T cells, or PBMCs.

The germline V gene has CDR1 SGHAT and CDR2 FQNNGV. The J segment lost 0 bases and the V segment lost 5 bases, leaving 9 bases of the junction unmatched. The CDR3 is 16 amino acids. In the authors' workflow: Using reference gene primer amplification, nucleated cell counts were estimated. TCRdb's copy holds only in-frame clones and misses some; the assay was immunoSEQ multiplex PCR. The V and J calls and the clone size are those of that table, but D and trimming were determined from the DNA. Altogether about 130,000 clones are present, around 86% being singletons, with the ten largest covering 11%. Enrolled during active infection, Seattle patients were then followed longitudinally.

Sequencing was performed on peripheral blood. The receptor was derived from a woman aged 70 to 79 with COVID-19, enrolled during active disease. This chain connects TRBV11-2 to TRBJ2-7; TRBD2 agrees at 8 bases. CDR3 in DNA: TGTGCCAGCAGCCGGGGTCGCGGGGGGAGCTCCTACGAGCAGTACTTC. This sequence encodes CASSRGRGGSSYEQYF.